This TCR beta chain is drawn from a study of early stage breast cancer tumors. Clones were read by immunoSEQ multiplex PCR, and TCRdb kept only the in-frame ones, dropping some. Among tens of thousands of clones, 80% were seen once, and the ten largest hold about 13%. Germline CDR1 and CDR2: SQVTM and ANQGSEA. The CDR3 covers 15 residues. V trimming: 2 bases; J trimming: 2 bases; junction bases outside the gene matches: 6. The clonotype was recovered from a person between 55 and 69 years old with breast cancer. The sequenced material came from blood. The V gene is TRBV29-1, the J gene TRBJ2-7; 10 bases fit TRBD2. The CDR3 spells CSVEKGTSVAYEQYF. The CDR3 coding sequence is TGCAGCGTTGAAAAAGGGACTAGCGTTGCCTACGAGCAGTACTTC.